The 28 T cell receptor beta chains listed next were all sequenced from one sample in a study of blood T cell repertoires in COVID-19. Assay: immunoSEQ multiplex PCR; the TCRdb copy retains only in-frame clones and omits some. This sample has 90,000 to 150,000 clones, with approximately 80% found just once. The sample taken for sequencing was peripheral blood. The source of these receptors is a woman older than 75 with acute or convalescent COVID-19.

The chain is built from TRBV7-2 and TRBJ2-1; D call uncertain. Germline V gene data show CDR1 as SGHTA and CDR2 as FQGNSA. V lost 2 bases and J lost 9, with 8 bases in between. CDR3 size: 12 residues. The CDR3 sequence: CASSLMESEQFF. CDR3 coding DNA: TGTGCCAGCAGCTTAATGGAGAGTGAGCAGTTCTTC. Filled out from reference TRBV7-2 and TRBJ2-1, the complete variable domain reads GAGVSQSPSNKVTEKGKDVELRCDPISGHTALYWYRQSLGQGLEFLIYFQGNSAPDKSGLPSDRFSAERTGGSVSTLTIQRTQQEDSAVYLCASSLMESEQFFGPGTRLTVL.

This clone was seen only once. The rearrangement links TRBV5-4 to TRBJ2-2; a weak D match, TRBD1 (6 bases). The CDR3 is 15 amino acids. Germline CDR1 and CDR2: SGHNT and YYREEE (reference sequence). With 5 bases removed from V and 0 bases from J, the gap between germline ends came to 11 bases. CDR3: CASSPDRSNTGELFF. CDR3 DNA sequence: TGTGCCAGCAGTCCCGACAGGTCGAACACCGGGGAGCTGTTTTTT.

The V call is TRBV7-2, the J call TRBJ1-3; TRBD1 might be the D (5 bases). Germline loops: CDR1 SGHTA, CDR2 FQGNSA. CDR3 length: 15 amino acids. Between the trimmed V and J ends, which lost 5 bases and 0 bases, there was a span of 11 bases. The CDR3 is CASSKQGFSGNTIYF. The CDR3 DNA reads as TGTGCCAGCAGCAAGCAGGGTTTCTCTGGAAACACCATATATTTT.

The V and J genes are TRBV30 and TRBJ1-6; D gene ambiguous. This CDR3 region has 16 residues. Trimming removed 4 bases from V and 5 bases from J, with 18 bases in between. Germline V gives CDR1 GTSNPN, CDR2 SVGIG (reference sequence). The CDR3 nucleotides read TGTGCCTGGACCTTTGGTGAGGTGTGGAATAATTCACCCCTCCACTTT. Residues: CAWTFGEVWNNSPLHF.

V gene TRBV5-1 combines with J gene TRBJ2-5; 7 bases align to TRBD1. After removal of 1 base from V and 4 bases from J, the junction contained 10 bases not matched to a gene. Germline CDR1 is SGHRS and CDR2 is YFSETQ. The CDR3 contains 16 residues. CDR3 region: CASSLLGRAGGETQYF. As DNA, the CDR3 is TGCGCCAGCAGCTTGTTGGGCAGGGCAGGGGGAGAGACCCAGTACTTC.

The chain recombines TRBV19 with TRBJ1-1; 9 bases fit TRBD1. The germline gives CDR1 LNHDA, CDR2 SQIVND (reference sequence). The J segment lost 1 base and the V segment lost 5 bases, leaving 8 bases of the junction unmatched. The CDR3 spans 16 residues. The DNA for the CDR3 is TGTGCCAGTAGTTTATTGCCGGGACAGGGGAACACTGAAGCTTTCTTT. It is translated as CASSLLPGQGNTEAFF.

V gene TRBV11-2 combines with J gene TRBJ1-1; weak D call: TRBD1 (6 bases). The CDR3 has 14 amino acids. The V end was cut by 5 bases, the J end by 5 bases, with 15 bases between. The germline CDR1 and CDR2 sequences are SGHAT and FQNNGV. In DNA, the CDR3 is TGTGCCAGCAGCCTAACAGGGAGTGGGACTGAAGCTTTCTTT. Its translation: CASSLTGSGTEAFF.

The chain uses TRBV10-3 and TRBJ2-1; 8 positions agree with TRBD2. This CDR3 has 13 residues. After removal of 6 bases from V and 6 bases from J, the junction contained 4 bases not matched to a gene. Germline V gene data show CDR1 as ENHRY and CDR2 as SYGVKD. The CDR3 loop is CAIRAGGINEQFF. For the CDR3, the DNA is TGTGCCATCAGGGCGGGGGGAATCAATGAGCAGTTCTTC.

The rearrangement joins TRBV7-8 to TRBJ1-1; D is unresolved. CDR1 and CDR2 (germline): SGHVS, FQNEAQ. V was cut by 5 bases and J by 0 bases, with 19 bases left in between. This CDR3 is 17 amino acids long. DNA of the CDR3: TGTGCCAGCAGCCCGAGGTTACTACACGGAGTGAACACTGAAGCTTTCTTT. Translating gives CASSPRLLHGVNTEAFF.

The rearrangement links TRBV6-2 or TRBV6-3 to TRBJ1-2; D unclear. In germline, CDR1 is MNHEY, CDR2 SVGEGT. Trimming pared 6 bases from V and 4 bases from J, leaving 9 bases between. The CDR3 is 12 amino acids. The CDR3 nucleotides read TGTGCCAGCAGCGACACATCCTATGGCTACACCTTC. This gives the protein CASSDTSYGYTF.

The V gene is TRBV2, the J gene TRBJ2-7; 15 bases map to TRBD2. The junction had 17 bases not matched to a gene; V was cut back by 7 bases and J by 4 bases. Germline V CDR1 and CDR2: SNHLY, FYNNEI. The CDR3 totals 19 residues. The CDR3: CASTPSPPGLAGGRYEQYF. The DNA of the CDR3 is TGTGCCAGCACCCCGTCCCCACCGGGACTAGCGGGGGGCAGGTACGAGCAGTACTTC. The variable domain in full, completed from reference TRBV2 and TRBJ2-7, reads EPEVTQTPSHQVTQMGQEVILRCVPISNHLYFYWYRQILGQKVEFLVSFYNNEISEKSEIFDDQFSVERPDGSNFTLKIRSTKLEDSAMYFCASTPSPPGLAGGRYEQYFGPGTRLTVT.

Of note for this clone: Other DNA sequences in this specimen translate into the identical CDR3. The chain recombines TRBV4-3 with TRBJ2-1; 7 bases align to TRBD1. The CDR3 runs to 15 residues. CDR1 and CDR2 (germline): LGHNA, YSLEER. With 0 bases clipped from V and 1 base from J, the junction kept 0 bases outside the gene matches. This chain's CDR3 is CASSQETGSYNEQFF. CDR3 nucleotide sequence: TGCGCCAGCAGCCAAGAGACAGGGTCCTACAATGAGCAGTTCTTC.

The chain has TRBV2 and TRBJ2-2; D not certain. The CDR3 runs to 13 residues. Trimming removed 3 bases at V and 6 bases at J, with 8 bases between. Germline CDR1 SNHLY, CDR2 FYNNEI. CDR3 bases: TGTGCCAGCAGTGAGAGACTGGCCGGGGAGCTGTTTTTT. Translation: CASSERLAGELFF. Looking up the rest from reference TRBV2 and TRBJ2-2 gives the full variable domain: EPEVTQTPSHQVTQMGQEVILRCVPISNHLYFYWYRQILGQKVEFLVSFYNNEISEKSEIFDDQFSVERPDGSNFTLKIRSTKLEDSAMYFCASSERLAGELFFGEGSRLTVL.

The V and J genes are TRBV7-3 and TRBJ2-5, with no clear D. Germline-derived CDR1 and CDR2 are SGHTA and FQGTGA. The CDR3 runs to 13 residues. The V and J ends lost 5 bases and 2 bases respectively, with 9 bases between them. CDR3 region: CASSNPSQETQYF. The CDR3 DNA follows: TGTGCCAGCAGCAACCCCAGTCAAGAGACCCAGTACTTC.

V is TRBV5-6 and J is TRBJ2-7; the match to TRBD2 covers 8 bases. Germline CDR1 is SGHDT and CDR2 is YYEEEE. CDR3 length: 16 amino acids. The V gene end was trimmed by 4 bases and the J gene end by 2 bases; junction bases not matched to a gene: 11. The CDR3 here is CASSAGLRGAAYEQYF. Here the CDR3 DNA reads TGTGCCAGCAGCGCCGGGCTGCGGGGGGCGGCCTACGAGCAGTACTTC. The variable domain in full, completed from reference TRBV5-6 and TRBJ2-7, reads DAGVTQSPTHLIKTRGQQVTLRCSPKSGHDTVSWYQQALGQGPQFIFQYYEEEERQRGNFPDRFSGHQFPNYSSELNVNALLLGDSALYLCASSAGLRGAAYEQYFGPGTRLTVT.

The chain joins TRBV3-1 (or the pseudogene TRBV3-2) to TRBJ1-1; D is uncertain. This CDR3 region has 15 residues. Germline-derived CDR1 and CDR2 are LGHDT and YNNKEL (reference sequence). V lost 4 bases and J lost 1, with 13 bases in between. In DNA, the CDR3 is TGTGCCAGCAGCCGAGGTCATGCCCCGAACACTGAAGCTTTCTTT. It encodes CASSRGHAPNTEAFF.

The rearrangement joins TRBV7-8 to TRBJ2-1, with D tentatively TRBD2 (5 bases). Germline V CDR1 and CDR2: SGHVS, FQNEAQ. Between the trimmed V and J ends, which lost 6 bases and 0 bases, there was a span of 15 bases. This CDR3 comprises 16 residues. The CDR3 reads CASRSRSGGSYNEQFF. CDR3 nucleotides: TGTGCCAGCAGGTCACGGAGTGGAGGCTCCTACAATGAGCAGTTCTTC.

The chain joins TRBV4-3 to TRBJ2-7; D might be TRBD2 (6 bases). V was pared by 0 bases and J by 3 bases, with 12 bases between. The CDR3 runs to 15 residues. CDR1 is LGHNA, CDR2 YSLEER, per germline. CDR3 sequence: CASSQDPAGIYEQYF. DNA for the CDR3: TGCGCCAGCAGCCAAGATCCCGCGGGGATCTACGAGCAGTACTTC.

The table lists this clone with a few counts. The rearrangement links TRBV7-3 to TRBJ2-7; D remains unclear. Germline V lookup: CDR1 SGHTA, CDR2 FQGTGA. The CDR3 runs 13 residues. Trimming pared 2 bases from V and 0 bases from J, leaving 5 bases between. CDR3 coding DNA: TGTGCCAGCAGCTTAGAGGACTCCTACGAGCAGTACTTC. Protein: CASSLEDSYEQYF.

This chain joins TRBV6-4 and TRBJ1-6, with D maybe TRBD1 (6 bases). The CDR3 covers 17 residues. The germline gives CDR1 MRHNA, CDR2 SNTAGT. V dropped 8 bases and J dropped 9 bases, with 26 bases sitting between them. The chain's CDR3 is CASPDSRKTGLGSPLHF. CDR3 nucleotides: TGTGCCAGCCCCGATTCCAGAAAAACAGGGTTAGGTTCACCCCTCCACTTT.

This clone has a handful of counts. The J gene is TRBJ2-3, the V gene TRBV9, with TRBD1 as a possible D gene (6 bases). The CDR3 has 17 amino acids. The germline gives CDR1 SGDLS, CDR2 YYNGEE. V was trimmed by 3 bases and J by 0 bases, leaving 17 bases between them. CDR3 DNA sequence: TGTGCCAGCAGCGAGGGACCAGGGGCCCCTAGCACAGATACGCAGTATTTT. It is translated as CASSEGPGAPSTDTQYF.

The chain carries TRBV11-2 and TRBJ2-3, with 8 positions matching TRBD2. This CDR3 has 18 amino acids. J was trimmed by 2 bases and V by 3 bases; bases with no gene match: 13. Per the germline V gene, CDR1 is SGHAT and CDR2 is FQNNGV. As DNA, the CDR3 is TGTGCCAGCAGCTTCGCGCCCGGGGGGGGTCAATTCACAGATACGCAGTATTTT. Amino acids: CASSFAPGGGQFTDTQYF.

This clone was picked up one time. This chain links TRBV1 with TRBJ2-7; TRBD2, the table's D call, lacks a check against the DNA. TRBV1 is tagged as a pseudogene. The CDR3 is 17 residues long. The CDR3 region is CTSSQGLAGGSSYEQYF. In DNA, the CDR3 is TGCACCAGCAGCCAAGGTCTAGCGGGAGGAAGCTCCTACGAGCAGTACTTC.

The chain recombines TRBV19 with TRBJ1-4, with D possibly TRBD1 on 6 matching bases. V was cut by 6 bases and J by 6 bases, with 17 bases left in between. The CDR3 consists of 15 residues. Per germline, CDR1 LNHDA and CDR2 SQIVND (reference sequence). The CDR3 nucleotides read TGTGCCAGTAGCCCACGACAGGCGGGGGATGAAAAACTGTTTTTT. Translating it yields CASSPRQAGDEKLFF.

This chain uses TRBV5-1 with TRBJ2-3; 9 nucleotides line up with TRBD2. V shed 2 bases and J 4 bases; nucleotides not matched to a gene: 5. Germline lookup yields CDR1 SGHRS and CDR2 YFSETQ. The CDR3 is made up of 15 amino acids. The CDR3 DNA follows: TGCGCCAGCAGCTTTAGCGGGAGTATGTCAGATACGCAGTATTTT. Translation gives CASSFSGSMSDTQYF.

V is TRBV19 and J is TRBJ2-3; D possibly corresponds to TRBD1 (8 bases). CDR1 is LNHDA, CDR2 SQIVND, per germline (reference sequence). Trimming shortened V by 6 bases and J by 6 bases, and 16 bases separated the two germline ends. The CDR3 has 14 residues. In DNA, the CDR3 is TGTGCCAGTAGGATCGGACAGGGAGGGGATACGCAGTATTTT. Protein product: CASRIGQGGDTQYF.

The rearrangement joins TRBV29-1 to TRBJ1-1, with 9 bases lining up with TRBD1. Germline V gene lookup returns CDR1 SQVTM and CDR2 ANQGSEA. The CDR3 is made up of 14 amino acids. V was clipped by 1 base and J by 7 bases; unmatched bases: 7. The CDR3 DNA follows: TGCAGCGTTGAAGGTTTCCCGGGACAGGGTGAAGCTTTCTTT. As protein: CSVEGFPGQGEAFF.

The rearrangement uses TRBV28 and TRBJ2-6; D possibly corresponds to TRBD2 (6 bases). CDR1 MDHEN and CDR2 SYDVKM come from the germline V gene. Trimming stripped 3 bases from V and 2 bases from J, with 8 bases between. The CDR3 has 15 amino acids. CDR3 bases: TGTGCCAGCAGTTTCACGGGAGCTGGGGCCAACGTCCTGACTTTC. This gives the protein CASSFTGAGANVLTF.